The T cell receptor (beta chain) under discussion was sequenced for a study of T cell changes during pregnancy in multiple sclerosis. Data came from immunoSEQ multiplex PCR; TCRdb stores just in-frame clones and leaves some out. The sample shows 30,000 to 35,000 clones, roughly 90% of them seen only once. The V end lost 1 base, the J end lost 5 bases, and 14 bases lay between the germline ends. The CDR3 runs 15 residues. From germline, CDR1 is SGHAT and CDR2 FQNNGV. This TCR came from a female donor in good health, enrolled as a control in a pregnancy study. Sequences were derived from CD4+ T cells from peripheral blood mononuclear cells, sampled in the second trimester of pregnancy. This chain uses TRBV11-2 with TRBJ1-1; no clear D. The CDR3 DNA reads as TGTGCCAGCAGCTTAGGTCCCAGGATAGGTACTGAAGCTTTCTTT. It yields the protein CASSLGPRIGTEAFF.